This paragraph reports one TCR beta chain. The antigen it recognizes is unknown. Base qualities are not recorded, but no much larger clone differs from it by a single base. TCR CDR3 regions were amplified from genomic DNA by multiplex PCR using the deep immunoSEQ assay. Extracted genomic DNA from each cell subset was distributed evenly across all wells of several immunoSEQ 96-well plates, and each plate was treated as a replicate. For sorted subsets, 200 to 250 ng of genomic DNA, equivalent to around 31,000 T cell genomes, went into each replicate PCR. Purified libraries were measured with a Qubit 3.0 fluorometer, size-checked on a Bioanalyzer 2100, and measured again with the KAPA Library Quantification kit. Each immunoSEQ 96-well plate was sequenced on its own single-read 150-cycle Illumina NextSeq 550 flow cell. The authors' pipeline ran thus. The immunoSEQ output contained only junctional sequences without quality scores, so filtering could not match that applied to full-length reads. To assign V/J genes and CDR3, sequences were annotated against IMGT germline references using PyIR, a Python wrapper for IgBLAST v1.9. Any read was removed if the V/J assignment was weak (E-value above 1e-6), the CDR3 was missing, or the read contained stop codons, out-of-frame junctions, or ambiguous translated residues. V3J clonotypes were defined by identical inferred V gene, J gene, and CDR3 amino acid sequence. To compute the percentage overlap between repertoires, the number of shared unique clonotypes was divided by the size of the smaller repertoire. Three approaches were used to assess repertoire richness: RTK rarefaction, the Chao1 estimator, and Recon v2.1 estimates of unobserved clonotypes. Generation probabilities for all TCRbeta clonotypes obtained by the gDNA method from several donors were computed using OLGA. TCRdb re-hosts the immuneACCESS table, in-frame sequences only. Its copies lack some clones; in the studies checked, an unresolved V gene accounts for under half of them, and the cause for the rest is not known. V, J and clone size reflect that table, while D and trimming were determined from the DNA. The sample contains approximately 640,000 clones, roughly 78% of them found a single time. The ten biggest clones cover under 2% of the sample.

The data stem from a study of shared clonotypes between healthy human individuals (dated by TCRdb to the early 2020s). Regarding the research as a whole: The cohort included three men and two women between 18 and 49 years of age. To increase sequencing depth and limit assay-specific biases, TCR repertoire library preparation and sequencing were carried out by different laboratories using diverse techniques. Leukapheresis yielded between about 0.85 and 9 billion PBMCs per donor. For each donor, CD4 naive and CD4 memory were each given three plates, CD8 naive was given two plates, and CD8 memory was given one plate. To estimate repertoire size and how much clonotype sharing occurs between individuals, the study deeply sequenced the blood TCR repertoires of several healthy adults.

The donors were healthy, HIV-negative adults with no recently reported acute infections or vaccinations. Only Caucasian adults living in Nashville, Tennessee, USA were represented among the donors. CD4+ T cells were enriched by magnetic negative selection; naive cells were then positively selected on CD45RA, and the negative fraction formed the memory subset. After blood collection by leukapheresis, PBMCs were isolated using Ficoll-Histopaque density gradient centrifugation and then cryopreserved in the vapor phase of liquid nitrogen. Purity and quantity of every magnetically sorted T cell population were checked by analytical flow cytometry. From each sorted fraction, genomic DNA was isolated and quantified by UV absorbance on a Nanodrop 2000c. Broader findings and caveats from the paper: Pairwise subsampling indicated that sequencing depth was expected to affect the degree of clonotype sharing among donors. Approximately 4.8% of naive CD4, roughly 3.6% of naive CD8, 2.3% of memory CD4, and 0.4% of memory CD8 clonotypes were shared across a few donors. Even with the large sequencing depth, rarefaction of the sorted-subset datasets indicated that sequencing was incomplete. Only blood was sampled, and tissue TCR repertoires likely differ from those in blood. Because the study included only a small number of donors, the genetic and exposure-history diversity represented was limited. Compared with non-shared clonotypes, clonotypes shared by all four sorted-subset donors had higher generation probabilities. Estimated clonotype richness was generally larger for naive than for memory subsets.

For CDR1 and CDR2, the germline V gene lists MGHDK and SYGVNS. V and J are truncated by 3 bases and 6 bases respectively, leaving an intervening sequence of 16 bases. The CDR3 covers 15 residues, taking in both the cysteine and the phenylalanine. The sequence is cut down to CDR3 DNA, 45 bases in frame from base 1. The sample comprised memory CD4+ T cells sorted from blood. The cell subset or site label for this specimen denotes: CD45RA-negative fraction. The chain links TRBV25-1 with TRBJ2-3, with TRBD1 tentatively as D gene (5 bases match). The receptor's source is a woman in her twenties or thirties in good health. The nucleotides read TGTGCCAGCAGTGATCGGGCAGGGCGCAGTGATACGCAGTATTTT. Its translation is CASSDRAGRSDTQYF. Supplemented by the reference TRBV25-1 and TRBJ2-3 proteins around the CDR3, the complete variable domain is EADIYQTPRYLVIGTGKKITLECSQTMGHDKMYWYQQDPGMELHLIHYSYGVNSTEKGDLSSESTVSRIRTEHFPLTLESARPSHTSQYLCASSDRAGRSDTQYFGPGTRLTVL.